These 2 T cell receptor beta chains share one sample of origin, sequenced in a study of CD8+CD57+ T cells in acquired aplastic anemia. Sequenced patients had shown CD8+CD57+ cell expansion by flow cytometry. The use of genomic DNA as template underpinned the TCR beta VDJ and CDR3 profiling. Via MiXCR, TCRdb re-called the reads, giving one row per CDR3 protein. The profile shows approximately 190,000 distinct CDR3 sequences, approximately 48% of them singletons. The sequencing input was sorted CD4+, CD8+, or CD8+CD57+ T cells (not recorded which) from PBMCs. The origin of the receptors is a human donor with aplastic anemia.

The V call is TRBV9, the J call TRBJ1-2; a possible D gene is TRBD1 (5 bases). V shed 0 bases and J shed 1 base, with 10 bases lying between them. CDR1 and CDR2 (germline): SGDLS, YYNGEE. The CDR3 covers 15 residues. CDR3 in amino acids: CASSVAGRINYGYTF. For the CDR3, the DNA is TGTGCCAGCAGCGTAGCGGGACGGATTAACTATGGCTACACCTTC.

Only a few counts were recorded for this clonotype. The V and J genes are TRBV15 and TRBJ1-1; TRBD1 might be the D (6 bases). The CDR3 loop spans 12 amino acids. Germline CDR1 LNHNV, CDR2 YYDKDF (reference sequence). The ends were cut back, 8 bases at V and 1 base at J, with 8 bases in the middle. In DNA, the CDR3 is TGTGCCACCCGGGGGCGGAACACTGAAGCTTTCTTT. This sequence encodes CATRGRNTEAFF.